The 14 T cell receptor beta chains below all came from one sample that was sequenced in a study of cytomegalovirus exposure and HLA in healthy donors. The PCR had 60 Vbeta and 13 Jbeta primers. Assay: immunoSEQ multiplex PCR; the TCRdb copy retains only in-frame clones and omits some. The sample lists around 140,000 clones; around 84% were seen once. Source material: PBMCs. These receptors were collected from a man aged 45-65 years in good health and CMV-seronegative.

The chain combines TRBV28 with TRBJ2-7; TRBD1 aligns across 8 bases. The CDR3 has 14 amino acids. Per the germline V gene, CDR1 is MDHEN and CDR2 is SYDVKM. Trimming cost V 7 bases and J 9 bases; bases outside gene matches: 14. The CDR3 loop is CASTSGQAERRQYF. CDR3 DNA sequence: TGTGCCAGCACCTCGGGACAGGCCGAACGGAGGCAGTACTTC.

Points on this clone: The junction does not match germline at one end; this may be a read error. This chain links TRBV11-3 with TRBJ1-6; tentatively, D is TRBD1 (5 bases). CDR1 is SGHNT and CDR2 is YENEEA in the germline V gene. The CDR3 covers 14 residues. This CDR3 is CASSLDSENSPLHF. CDR3 bases: TGTGCCAGCAGCCTAGACAGTGAAAATTCACCCCTCCACTTT.

In this sample, this clone turned up a few times. V and J are TRBV6-5 and TRBJ2-7; 7 bases align to TRBD2. Germline CDR1 and CDR2: MNHEY and SVGAGI. The CDR3 is made up of 12 amino acids. The trim removed 7 bases at V and 6 bases at J, leaving 6 bases unmatched. CDR3 in DNA: TGTGCCAGCAACCACGGGGGGAGCGAGCAGTACTTC. As protein: CASNHGGSEQYF.

This clone was counted a single time. The chain has TRBV28 and TRBJ2-5; tentative D call: TRBD2 (6 bases). The CDR3 runs to 13 residues. Trimming removed 2 bases at V and 13 bases at J, with 17 bases between. The V gene's germline CDR1 is MDHEN and CDR2 SYDVKM. DNA of the CDR3: TGTGCCAGCAGTTTAGACCTAGCGAAGGGGCTGTACTTC. Its protein is CASSLDLAKGLYF.

The chain has TRBV7-2 and TRBJ2-3, with D tentatively TRBD2 (6 bases). The V end lost 1 base, the J end lost 5 bases, and 10 bases lay between the germline ends. The CDR3 is made up of 14 amino acids. Germline V gives CDR1 SGHTA, CDR2 FQGNSA. CDR3 bases: TGTGCCAGCAGCTTAGGGGACTCAAGAGATACGCAGTATTTT. The encoded protein is CASSLGDSRDTQYF.

The table lists this clone with a few counts. The V and J genes are TRBV5-1 and TRBJ2-7, with D tentatively TRBD1 (5 bases). V was pared by 6 bases and J by 3 bases, with 7 bases between. This CDR3 is 11 amino acids long. Germline V CDR1 and CDR2: SGHRS, YFSETQ. In nucleotides, the CDR3 is TGCGCCAGCAAGACAGACTACGAGCAGTACTTC. Its protein is CASKTDYEQYF.

The chain carries TRBV30 and TRBJ1-1, with unresolved D. This CDR3 is built from 12 residues. Deletions cut 0 bases from V and 4 bases from J, with 6 bases between. The germline CDR1 and CDR2 sequences are GTSNPN and SVGIG (reference sequence). The CDR3 DNA sequence: TGTGCCTGGAGTGTGAGGGTCACTGAAGCTTTCTTT. It yields the protein CAWSVRVTEAFF.

The chain carries TRBV30 and TRBJ2-3; 7 bases fit TRBD1. The CDR3 runs 14 residues. The germline V gene has CDR1 GTSNPN and CDR2 SVGIG (reference sequence). Losses at the gene ends were 2 bases for V and 1 base for J; bases not matched to a gene: 3. CDR3 sequence: CAWSPGTGTDTQYF. The CDR3 region has the DNA TGTGCCTGGAGTCCCGGGACAGGCACAGATACGCAGTATTTT.

The sample holds a few counts of this clone. The V call is TRBV28, the J call TRBJ1-1, with D unresolved. The CDR3 runs 12 residues. Trimming pared 9 bases from V and 3 bases from J, leaving 11 bases between. The V gene's germline CDR1 is MDHEN and CDR2 SYDVKM. The CDR3 DNA sequence: TGTGCCAGTAGTCCTCTCCACACTGAAGCTTTCTTT. Its protein product is CASSPLHTEAFF. Using reference TRBV28 and TRBJ1-1 for the parts outside the CDR3, the full variable domain is DVKVTQSSRYLVKRTGEKVFLECVQDMDHENMFWYRQDPGLGLRLIYFSYDVKMKEKGDIPEGYSVSREKKERFSLILESASTNQTSMYLCASSPLHTEAFFGQGTRLTVV.

The chain has TRBV5-1 and TRBJ2-7; 11 bases match TRBD2. This CDR3 comprises 17 residues. Per germline, CDR1 SGHRS and CDR2 YFSETQ. V lost 1 base and J lost 1; bases outside the gene matches: 7. This CDR3 is CASSLQRTSGRSYEQYF. The CDR3 nucleotides are TGCGCCAGCAGCTTGCAAAGGACTAGCGGGCGTTCCTACGAGCAGTACTTC.

This clone came up a few times. V gene TRBV19 combines with J gene TRBJ1-5, with D possibly being TRBD1 (5 bases). This CDR3 spans 16 amino acids. Germline values: CDR1 LNHDA, CDR2 SQIVND (reference sequence). Trimming took 4 bases from V and 4 from J, leaving 17 bases between them. CDR3 sequence (DNA): TGTGCCAGTAGTAACCAGGGATCAGGAAGGAATCAGCCCCAGCATTTT. As protein: CASSNQGSGRNQPQHF.

The rearrangement links TRBV7-9 to TRBJ1-2; no reliable D call. V shed 1 base and J shed 4 bases, with 7 bases lying between them. The CDR3 is made up of 13 amino acids. From germline, CDR1 is SEHNR and CDR2 FQNEAQ (reference sequence). CDR3 nucleotides: TGTGCCAGCAGCTTAGGTCCAGGCTATGGCTACACCTTC. Its translation is CASSLGPGYGYTF.

This chain links TRBV21-1 with TRBJ1-1; TRBD1, the D gene given by the table, was not confirmed from the DNA. TRBV21-1 is described as a pseudogene. The CDR3 spans 19 residues. The CDR3 sequence: CASSKILEEPGQVSTEAFF. The CDR3, as DNA: TGTGCCAGCAGCAAAATCCTCGAAGAACCGGGACAGGTGAGCACTGAAGCTTTCTTT.

The rearrangement uses TRBV7-3 and TRBJ1-6; 7 bases are a match to TRBD1. Germline V gives CDR1 SGHTA, CDR2 FQGTGA. The junction had 3 bases not matched to a gene; V was cut back by 4 bases and J by 6 bases. The CDR3 length is 14 residues. The CDR3 spells CASSSGTVNSPLHF. The CDR3 nucleotides are TGTGCCAGCAGCTCCGGGACAGTTAATTCACCCCTCCACTTT.